The T cell receptor beta chain under discussion was sequenced for a study of T cell responses to AZD1222 COVID-19 vaccine. Findings of the study overall: Possibly, clonal diversity was underestimated; donors were largely white British and included more females. Every sample of the repertoires postdated the peak T cell response. Targeting of unmutated variant regions was reportedly seen in nearly half of spike-specific TCRs. Baseline seropositivity characterized only a handful of AZD1222 recipients.

The CDR3 is 12 amino acids. Germline CDR1 and CDR2: SEHNR and FQNEAQ (reference sequence). V was clipped by 4 bases and J by 4 bases, with 8 bases between them. About this clone itself: Its antigen is as yet unknown.

Here immunoSEQ multiplex PCR was the method, and the copy in TCRdb shows in-frame clones only, minus some. In the table there are approximately 150,000 clones, 91% of which are singletons. The sample was peripheral blood, taken on day 0 of AZD1222 vaccination. The clonotype comes from an adult in good health. This chain uses TRBV7-9 with TRBJ2-7; D not resolved. The CDR3 reads CASSSDPYEQYF. CDR3 coding DNA: TGTGCCAGCAGCTCAGATCCTTACGAGCAGTACTTC. The entire variable domain, with the rest obtained from reference TRBV7-9 and TRBJ2-7, is as follows: DTGVSQNPRHKITKRGQNVTFRCDPISEHNRLYWYRQTLGQGPEFLTYFQNEAQLEKSRLLSDRFSAERPKGSFSTLEIQRTEQGDSAMYLCASSSDPYEQYFGPGTRLTVT.